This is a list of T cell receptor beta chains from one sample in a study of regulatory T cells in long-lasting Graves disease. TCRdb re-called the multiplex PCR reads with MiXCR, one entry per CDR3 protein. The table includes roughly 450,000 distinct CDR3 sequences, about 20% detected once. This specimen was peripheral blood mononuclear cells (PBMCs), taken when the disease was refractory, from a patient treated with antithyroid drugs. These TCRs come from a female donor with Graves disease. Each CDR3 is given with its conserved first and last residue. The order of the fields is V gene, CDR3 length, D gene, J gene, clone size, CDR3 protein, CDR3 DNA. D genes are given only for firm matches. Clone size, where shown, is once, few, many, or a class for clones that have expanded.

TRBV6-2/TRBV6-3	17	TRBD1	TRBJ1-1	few	CASSELRTGGFYTEAFF	TGTGCCAGCAGTGAACTTAGGACAGGGGGCTTTTACACTGAAGCTTTCTTT
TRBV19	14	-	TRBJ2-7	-	CASQRGPSSYEQYF	TGTGCCAGCCAGAGGGGTCCGAGCTCCTACGAGCAGTACTTC
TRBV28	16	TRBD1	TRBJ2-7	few	CASSLLPGQGDGEQYF	TGTGCCAGCAGTTTACTACCGGGACAGGGGGATGGCGAGCAGTACTTC
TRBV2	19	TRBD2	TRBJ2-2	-	CASSELRLAGGPLGGELFF	TGTGCCAGCAGTGAATTGAGACTAGCGGGAGGGCCGTTGGGCGGGGAGCTGTTTTTT
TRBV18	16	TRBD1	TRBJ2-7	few	CASSPRTGGSLNEQYF	TGTGCCAGCTCACCACGGACAGGGGGGTCCCTCAACGAGCAGTACTTC
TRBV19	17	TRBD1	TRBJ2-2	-	CASSTRTGRQNTGELFF	TGTGCCAGTAGCACTCGGACAGGGAGGCAGAACACCGGGGAGCTGTTTTTT
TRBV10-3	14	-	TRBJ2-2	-	CAISGGGNTGELFF	TGTGCCATCAGTGGAGGGGGGAACACCGGGGAGCTGTTTTTT
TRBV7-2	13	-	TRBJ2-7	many	CASTNTGSYEQYF	TGTGCCAGCACCAATACAGGGTCCTACGAGCAGTACTTC
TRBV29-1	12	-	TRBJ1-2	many	CSVASGLYGYTF	TGCAGCGTAGCCTCGGGACTCTATGGCTACACCTTC
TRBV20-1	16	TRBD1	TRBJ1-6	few	CSASLRGQRPYSPLHF	TGCAGTGCTAGTCTGAGGGGACAGCGACCTTATTCACCCCTCCACTTT
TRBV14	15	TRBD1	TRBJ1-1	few	CASSRTQGAGTEAFF	TGTGCCAGCAGCCGGACACAGGGGGCTGGCACTGAAGCTTTCTTT
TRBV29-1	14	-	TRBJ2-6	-	CSAIGGSGANVLTF	TGCAGCGCCATAGGGGGCTCTGGGGCCAACGTCCTGACTTTC
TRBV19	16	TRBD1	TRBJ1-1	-	CASSRGEGAWNTEAFF	TGTGCCAGTAGTCGTGGTGAGGGGGCTTGGAACACTGAAGCTTTCTTT
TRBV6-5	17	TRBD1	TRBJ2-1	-	CASSSTPPWDRNNEQFF	TGTGCCAGCAGTTCTACTCCCCCTTGGGACAGAAACAATGAGCAGTTCTTC
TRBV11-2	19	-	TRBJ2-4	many	CASSLDRWEIGWAKNIQYF	TGTGCCAGCAGCTTAGATCGGTGGGAGATAGGGTGGGCCAAAAACATTCAGTACTTC
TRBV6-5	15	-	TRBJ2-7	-	CASSYLGTKAYEQYF	TGTGCCAGCAGTTACCTCGGGACAAAGGCCTACGAGCAGTACTTC